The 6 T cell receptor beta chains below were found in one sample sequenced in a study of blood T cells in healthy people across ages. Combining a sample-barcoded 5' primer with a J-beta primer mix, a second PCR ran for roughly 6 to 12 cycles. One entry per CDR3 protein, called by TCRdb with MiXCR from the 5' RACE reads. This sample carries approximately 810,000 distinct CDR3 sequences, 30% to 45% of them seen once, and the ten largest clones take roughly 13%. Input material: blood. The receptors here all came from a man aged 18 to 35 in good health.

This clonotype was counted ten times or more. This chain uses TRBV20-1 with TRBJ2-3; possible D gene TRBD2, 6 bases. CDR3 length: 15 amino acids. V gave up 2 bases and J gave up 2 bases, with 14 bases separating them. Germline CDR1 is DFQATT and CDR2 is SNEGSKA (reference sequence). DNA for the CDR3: TGCAGTGCTAGAAGCCTCCGGGACTTCACAGATACGCAGTATTTT. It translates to CSARSLRDFTDTQYF.

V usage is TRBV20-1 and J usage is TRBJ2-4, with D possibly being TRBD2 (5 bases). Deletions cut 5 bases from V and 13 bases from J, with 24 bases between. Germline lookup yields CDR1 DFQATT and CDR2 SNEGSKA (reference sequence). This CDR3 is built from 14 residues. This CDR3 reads CSALRGPIYNEQYF. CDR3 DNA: TGCAGTGCTCTAAGAGGGCCTATCTACAATGAGCAGTACTTC.

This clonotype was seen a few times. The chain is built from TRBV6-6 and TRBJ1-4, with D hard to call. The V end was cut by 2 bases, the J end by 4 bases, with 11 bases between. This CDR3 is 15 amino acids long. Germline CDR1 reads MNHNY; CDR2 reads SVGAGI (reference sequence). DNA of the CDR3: TGTGCCAGCAGTTACATCCCAGGAGATAATGAAAAACTGTTTTTT. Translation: CASSYIPGDNEKLFF.

The CDR3 loop reads CASSQDLGYSPLHF. The CDR3 DNA reads as TGCGCCAGCAGCCAAGATTTAGGGTATTCACCCCTCCACTTT. V usage is TRBV4-3 and J usage is TRBJ1-6; D is undetermined. V was cut by 0 bases and J by 8 bases, with 8 bases left in between. Germline assignment: CDR1 LGHNA and CDR2 YSLEER. The CDR3 has 14 residues.

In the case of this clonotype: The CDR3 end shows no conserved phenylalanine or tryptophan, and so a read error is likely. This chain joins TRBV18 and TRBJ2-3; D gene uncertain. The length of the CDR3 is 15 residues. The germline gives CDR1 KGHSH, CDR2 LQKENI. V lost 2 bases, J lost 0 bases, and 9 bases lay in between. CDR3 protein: CASSPVQTSTDTQYL. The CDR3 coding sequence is TGTGCCAGCTCACCAGTCCAGACCAGCACAGATACGCAGTATTTG.

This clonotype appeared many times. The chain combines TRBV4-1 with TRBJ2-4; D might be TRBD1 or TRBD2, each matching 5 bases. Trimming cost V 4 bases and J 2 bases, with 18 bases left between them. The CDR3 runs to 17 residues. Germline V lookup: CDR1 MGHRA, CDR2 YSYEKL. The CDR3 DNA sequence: TGCGCCAGCAGCCGCCCAGGGACCGAATTTCCCAAAAACATTCAGTACTTC. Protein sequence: CASSRPGTEFPKNIQYF.